The clone carrying this TCR beta chain was counted between two and nine times. Its antigen is unknown. Those with chemo-refractory metastatic non-small-cell lung cancer were treated with focal radiation combined with CTLA-4 blockade using ipilimumab. The germline CDR1 and CDR2 sequences are SGHAT and FQDESV (reference sequence). The CDR3 loop spans 15 amino acids. V dropped 3 bases and J dropped 3 bases, with 14 bases sitting between them. The data are from a study of radiotherapy plus CTLA-4 blockade in lung cancer. Findings of the study overall: Interferon-beta, together with early blood T cell clone dynamics, reportedly best predicted response. Once radiotherapy plus ipilimumab had been given, TCR clones derived from tumor expanded in blood.

Clones were read by immunoSEQ multiplex PCR, and TCRdb kept only the in-frame ones, dropping some. The sample includes some 48,000 clones, 70% to 90% of them seen just once. The receptor comes from a human donor with non-small cell lung cancer that progressed on radiotherapy plus ipilimumab. Some clones in this sample may be carry-over from other donors' samples. The chain joins TRBV11-1 to TRBJ1-1; tentatively, D is TRBD1 (6 bases). Sequenced material: peripheral blood, taken from a patient treated with radiotherapy plus ipilimumab. Written as DNA, the CDR3 is TGTGCCAGCAGCTTTAGCCCGGGGGGCTACACTGAAGCTTTCTTT. It encodes CASSFSPGGYTEAFF.